The next 9 T cell receptor beta chains were all read from a single sample in a study of a mutant IDH1 vaccine in newly diagnosed glioma. Time point: week 35, safety follow-up. Every vaccination contained 300 ug of the mutant IDH1 20-mer peptide and was paired with topical imiquimod. Which antigens these TCRs recognize remains unknown. Assay: immunoSEQ multiplex PCR; the TCRdb copy retains only in-frame clones and omits some. The sample includes around 40,000 clones, around 87% seen only once; the top ten take about 1.5%. The sequencing here drew on PBMCs, taken from a glioma patient whose treatment included an IDH1 peptide vaccine. Receptors originate from a middle-aged man with glioma.

The chain carries TRBV16 and TRBJ1-1; D is possibly TRBD1 (6 bases). The germline CDR1 and CDR2 sequences are KGHSY and FQNENV. This CDR3 spans 16 amino acids. Trimming removed 0 bases from V and 3 bases from J, with 14 bases in between. DNA for the CDR3: TGTGCCAGCAGCCAATCTATCAGGGGCTTGGACACTGAAGCTTTCTTT. Protein sequence: CASSQSIRGLDTEAFF.

The chain combines TRBV30 with TRBJ1-2, with 7 nucleotides matching TRBD1. This CDR3 has 16 residues. V shed 0 bases and J 4 bases; nucleotides not matched to a gene: 11. The germline CDR1 and CDR2 sequences are GTSNPN and SVGIG (reference sequence). This chain's CDR3 is CAWSVSGGLFSYGYTF. DNA for the CDR3: TGTGCCTGGAGTGTATCAGGGGGTTTGTTCAGCTATGGCTACACCTTC.

The chain links TRBV27 to TRBJ2-3, with a tentative D call TRBD2 (5 bases). Trimming removed 2 bases from V and 2 bases from J, with 14 bases in between. The V gene's germline CDR1 is MNHEY and CDR2 SMNVEV (reference sequence). CDR3 length: 16 residues. The CDR3, as DNA: TGTGCCAGCAGTTTAATTGGTTTCGGGGACACAGATACGCAGTATTTT. This translates into CASSLIGFGDTDTQYF.

J is TRBJ2-7 and V is TRBV2, with D perhaps TRBD1 (6 bases). CDR3 length: 14 amino acids. Trimming shortened V by 6 bases and J by 2 bases, and 14 bases separated the two germline ends. Germline loops: CDR1 SNHLY, CDR2 FYNNEI. The CDR3 protein is CASRSPRDTYEQYV. The CDR3 DNA sequence: TGTGCCAGCAGATCCCCCCGGGACACCTACGAGCAGTACGTC.

On this clone itself: This specimen includes other DNA sequences encoding the same CDR3. The V and J genes are TRBV6-4 and TRBJ2-3, with 10 bases identical to TRBD2. The CDR3 consists of 15 residues. V lost 2 bases to trimming and J lost 1 base; unmatched junction nucleotides: 0. Germline CDR1 MRHNA, CDR2 SNTAGT. Here the CDR3 reads CASSDGTSGTDTQYF. Here the CDR3 DNA reads TGTGCCAGCAGTGACGGGACTAGCGGCACAGATACGCAGTATTTT.

This sequence joins TRBV4-3 and TRBJ1-2; 10 bases line up with TRBD1. The CDR3 contains 16 residues. Germline CDR1 reads LGHNA; CDR2 reads YSLEER. Trimming took 0 bases from V and 2 from J; bases not matched to a gene: 3. Here the CDR3 reads CASSQDVGQGNYGYTF. The CDR3 nucleotides are TGCGCCAGCAGCCAAGATGTGGGACAGGGGAACTATGGCTACACCTTC.

This chain joins TRBV19 and TRBJ1-2, with a tentative D call TRBD1 (6 bases). V shed 5 bases and J shed 2 bases, with 12 bases lying between them. The germline V gene encodes CDR1 LNHDA and CDR2 SQIVND (reference sequence). CDR3 size: 14 residues. CDR3 amino acids: CASSAQGSNYGYTF. The DNA of the CDR3 is TGTGCCAGTAGTGCACAGGGCTCAAACTATGGCTACACCTTC.

J is TRBJ2-1 and V is TRBV29-1; TRBD2 agrees at 13 bases. CDR1 is SQVTM, CDR2 ANQGSEA, per germline. V gave up 7 bases and J gave up 4 bases; unmatched junction bases: 4. The CDR3 extends over 14 amino acids. CDR3 sequence: CSGTSGSYYNEQFF. The CDR3 DNA sequence: TGCAGCGGGACTAGCGGGAGCTATTACAATGAGCAGTTCTTC.

This clone was seen only once. The rearrangement links TRBV27 to TRBJ1-2; D remains ambiguous. The germline V and J ends were trimmed by 6 bases and 8 bases, with 16 bases remaining between them. The CDR3 runs 13 residues. In germline, CDR1 is MNHEY, CDR2 SMNVEV (reference sequence). In nucleotides, the CDR3 is TGTGCCAGCAGCCCCTGGGCCGGTGGAGGCTACACCTTC. Its protein is CASSPWAGGGYTF.